This T cell receptor (beta chain) was sequenced during a study of blood T cell repertoires in COVID-19. Participants, about 18 to 90 years old, spanned 25 or so US areas. Cohorts were based on clinical histories the participants reported. Donors in Cohort 3 counted as recovered after two negative PCRs, clearance, or symptom resolution. In the study's own analysis: Reference gene primer amplification gave nucleated cell count estimates. Clones were read by immunoSEQ multiplex PCR, and TCRdb kept only the in-frame ones, dropping some. The V and J calls and clone size come from that table; D and trimming were worked out from the DNA. The table lists around 300,000 clones, roughly nine tenths of them singletons. Sequenced sample: PBMCs or T cells enriched from blood (not recorded which). This clonotype was obtained from a woman aged 45-65 years who had recovered from COVID-19.

Written as DNA, the CDR3 is TGCGCCAGCAGCTTGAGCAGGGTCCCCTCTGGGGCCAACGTCCTGACTTTC. Its translation is CASSLSRVPSGANVLTF. The rearrangement uses TRBV5-1 and TRBJ2-6; D possibly corresponds to TRBD1 (5 bases). Between the trimmed V and J ends, which lost 1 base and 0 bases, there was a span of 11 bases. The CDR3 extends over 17 amino acids. Germline CDR1 and CDR2: SGHRS and YFSETQ.